The T cell receptor beta chain described here comes from a study of human T cells and chemical hapten exposure. V lost 3 bases and J 0 bases, leaving 12 bases between the germline ends. Germline V lookup: CDR1 MDHEN, CDR2 SYDVKM. The length of the CDR3 is 15 residues. Original methodology: Ranging from roughly 23,224 to 700,000, TCR counts per sample had a median value of around 100,000. TCRdb reprocessed the RACE reads via MiXCR and lists one record per CDR3 protein. The V and J calls and clone size come from TCRdb's table, not from the authors' own analysis. Counted here are roughly 84,000 distinct CDR3 sequences, more than 9% occurring once; the ten biggest clones make up about 5%. Time point given: patch test 2, 6 weeks after DPC sensitization. Treatment noted: therapeutic diphenylcyclopropenone sensitization with weekly scalp DPC.

This material consisted of whole blood, taken in connection with sensitization to the hapten diphenylcyclopropenone (DPC). V is TRBV28 and J is TRBJ2-7, with D maybe TRBD1 (6 bases). This clonotype was obtained from a woman in her forties or fifties with alopecia areata. Some clones in this sample may be carry-over from other donors' samples. The CDR3 loop is CASSFPGVRSYEQYF. CDR3 DNA sequence: TGTGCCAGCAGTTTCCCAGGGGTCCGCTCCTACGAGCAGTACTTC. Filled out from reference TRBV28 and TRBJ2-7, the complete variable domain reads DVKVTQSSRYLVKRTGEKVFLECVQDMDHENMFWYRQDPGLGLRLIYFSYDVKMKEKGDIPEGYSVSREKKERFSLILESASTNQTSMYLCASSFPGVRSYEQYFGPGTRLTVT.